A selection of T cell receptor beta chains follows, all from one sample in a study of vaccination effects on CD4 cells after COVID-19. Their recognized antigens are unknown. Produced via immunoSEQ multiplex PCR; TCRdb's table is partial and in-frame only. The sample lists roughly 40,000 clones; 55% to 80% were seen once. The source material was CD4+ T cells from PBMCs cultured without peptide, sampled after COVID-19 vaccination. The receptor source for this set is a human donor who received a COVID-19 vaccine. The CDR3 runs from the conserved cysteine through the conserved F or W. D genes are given only for firm matches. Expanded clones get a size class; other rows say once, few or many, or leave the size out.

CDR3 | DNA | J | D | V | size
CASSTQEHNEQFF | TGTGCCAGCAGCACGCAGGAGCACAATGAGCAGTTCTTC | TRBJ2-1 | - | TRBV11-2 | -
CASSASGGRWETQYF | TGTGCCAGCAGTGCCTCCGGGGGGCGTTGGGAGACCCAGTACTTC | TRBJ2-5 | - | TRBV2 | -
CSVDQTSGYEQFF | TGCAGCGTTGATCAGACTAGCGGCTATGAGCAGTTCTTC | TRBJ2-1 | TRBD2 | TRBV29-1 | -
CASSERQNSYEQYF | TGCGCCAGCAGTGAGAGGCAGAACTCCTACGAGCAGTACTTC | TRBJ2-7 | - | TRBV10-2 | -
CASSFKGDSEAFF | TGCGCCAGCAGCTTTAAAGGGGACAGTGAAGCTTTCTTT | TRBJ1-1 | TRBD1 | TRBV5-1 | -
CASSYRAVFGEQFF | TGTGCCAGCAGTTACCGGGCCGTGTTTGGGGAGCAGTTCTTC | TRBJ2-1 | - | TRBV6-6 | -
CASSHQREANVLTF | TGTGCCAGCAGCCATCAAAGGGAGGCCAACGTCCTGACTTTC | TRBJ2-6 | - | TRBV4-2 | -
CASSMGQASNEQFF | TGTGCCAGTAGTATGGGACAGGCTAGCAATGAGCAGTTCTTC | TRBJ2-1 | TRBD1 | TRBV19 | few
CASSLTDFLEEQFF | TGTGCCAGCAGCTTGACAGACTTTTTAGAGGAGCAGTTCTTC | TRBJ2-1 | - | TRBV5-6 | -
CSVEGRGGPYEQYF | TGCAGCGTTGAAGGCAGGGGGGGGCCGTACGAGCAGTACTTC | TRBJ2-7 | - | TRBV29-1 | once
CASKPGTAGNTIYF | TGTGCCAGTAAACCCGGGACAGCTGGAAACACCATATATTTT | TRBJ1-3 | TRBD1 | TRBV19 | -
CASSLVGVKQYF | TGTGCCAGCAGCTTAGTTGGGGTAAAGCAGTACTTC | TRBJ2-7 | - | TRBV11-2 | -
CASSRDRINSPLHF | TGTGCCAGTTCTCGGGACCGAATTAATTCACCCCTCCACTTT | TRBJ1-6 | - | TRBV6-5 | -
CASSATGLGSPLHF | TGTGCCAGCAGCGCAACAGGGTTGGGTTCACCCCTCCACTTT | TRBJ1-6 | - | TRBV7-9 | -
CASSQDTGRYGYTF | TGTGCCAGCAGCCAAGATACAGGGAGGTATGGCTACACCTTC | TRBJ1-2 | - | TRBV3-1/TRBV3-2 | -
CASRGADPLTPLHF | TGCGCCAGCAGGGGGGCAGACCCACTGACACCCCTCCACTTT | TRBJ1-6 | - | TRBV5-1 | once
CASSRDSAVPSYLHF | TGTGCCAGTAGTAGAGACTCGGCTGTCCCCTCTTACCTCCACTTT | TRBJ1-6 | - | TRBV19 | -
CASRTTMGTDTQYF | TGTGCCAGCAGGACGACTATGGGCACAGATACGCAGTATTTT | TRBJ2-3 | - | TRBV6-5 | -
CASSASASGVHEQFF | TGTGCCAGCAGTGCGTCGGCTAGCGGGGTCCATGAGCAGTTCTTC | TRBJ2-1 | TRBD2 | TRBV6-4 | once
CASTRGVNEKLFF | TGTGCCAGTACCAGGGGGGTTAATGAAAAACTGTTTTTT | TRBJ1-4 | TRBD1 | TRBV19 | -
CASSLGLGEETQYF | TGTGCCAGCAGCTTGGGGCTCGGTGAAGAGACCCAGTACTTC | TRBJ2-5 | - | TRBV5-5 | few
CASGPFTGGGTEAFF | TGTGCTAGTGGTCCCTTTACAGGGGGCGGCACTGAAGCTTTCTTT | TRBJ1-1 | TRBD1 | TRBV12-5 | -
CASASSGTAYPYEQYF | TGTGCCAGCGCCTCATCCGGGACAGCATATCCCTACGAGCAGTACTTC | TRBJ2-7 | TRBD1 | TRBV27 | -
CASSHQGYNSPLHF | TGTGCCAGCAGCCACCAGGGTTATAATTCACCCCTCCACTTT | TRBJ1-6 | - | TRBV3-1/TRBV3-2 | few
CASSLPSSYNSPLHF | TGCGCCAGCAGCTTGCCTAGCTCCTATAATTCACCCCTCCACTTT | TRBJ1-6 | - | TRBV5-1 | -
CASSPTAMTGANYGYTF | TGTGCCAGCAGCCCAACCGCGATGACAGGGGCTAACTATGGCTACACCTTC | TRBJ1-2 | TRBD1 | TRBV14 | -
CASSHGTGGELFF | TGTGCCAGCAGCCACGGGACTGGCGGGGAGCTGTTTTTT | TRBJ2-2 | - | TRBV7-7 | -
CASSLNPRLAGGGDTQYF | TGTGCCAGCAGCTTAAATCCTCGACTAGCGGGAGGTGGGGATACGCAGTATTTT | TRBJ2-3 | TRBD2 | TRBV7-7 | few
CASSIEVQPQHF | TGTGCCAGTAGTATAGAGGTTCAGCCCCAGCATTTT | TRBJ1-5 | - | TRBV19 | -
CATGARNPYEQYF | TGTGCCACCGGGGCCCGAAATCCCTACGAGCAGTACTTC | TRBJ2-7 | - | TRBV6-5 | -
CASSPGQGAREQYF | TGTGCCAGCAGTCCGGGACAGGGGGCCCGCGAGCAGTACTTC | TRBJ2-7 | TRBD1 | TRBV6-5 | -
CASKYIGAEGYTF | TGTGCCAGCAAATACATAGGAGCCGAGGGCTACACCTTC | TRBJ1-2 | - | TRBV6-5 | -
CASSYSGGILSGYTF | TGTGCCAGCAGTTACAGTGGGGGGATCCTATCAGGCTACACCTTC | TRBJ1-2 | - | TRBV6-5 | -
CASSISGQGNSPLHF | TGTGCCAGTAGTATATCGGGACAGGGCAATTCACCCCTCCACTTT | TRBJ1-6 | TRBD1 | TRBV19 | few
CASSGTGRSSNQPQHF | TGTGCCAGCAGTGGGACAGGGCGTAGTAGCAATCAGCCCCAGCATTTT | TRBJ1-5 | TRBD1 | TRBV6-1 | -
CASSLASGGRTDTQYF | TGCGCCAGCAGCTTGGCGTCAGGGGGACGGACAGATACGCAGTATTTT | TRBJ2-3 | TRBD1 | TRBV5-1 | -
CASSPGQGAYNIQYF | TGTGCCAGTAGTCCAGGACAGGGGGCATATAACATTCAGTACTTC | TRBJ2-4 | TRBD1 | TRBV19 | -
CASSLRPSGEETQYF | TGCGCCAGCAGCTTGCGTCCTAGCGGGGAGGAGACCCAGTACTTC | TRBJ2-5 | TRBD2 | TRBV5-1 | -
CASSRGDTQYF | TGTGCCAGCAGTAGAGGGGATACGCAGTATTTT | TRBJ2-3 | - | TRBV12-3/TRBV12-4 | -
CASSQDLPGTGNTDTQYF | TGTGCCAGCAGCCAAGACCTTCCAGGGACGGGTAACACAGATACGCAGTATTTT | TRBJ2-3 | - | TRBV3-1/TRBV3-2 | -
CASSFGGTSLEAFF | TGTGCCAGCAGCTTTGGCGGGACTAGTCTTGAAGCTTTCTTT | TRBJ1-1 | - | TRBV7-9 | -
CASSFSVGRNTEAFF | TGTGCCAGCAGCTTTTCCGTTGGCAGGAACACTGAAGCTTTCTTT | TRBJ1-1 | - | TRBV7-9 | -
CASGFGREGETQYF | TGTGCTAGTGGTTTCGGCCGGGAGGGGGAGACCCAGTACTTC | TRBJ2-5 | TRBD2 | TRBV12-5 | -
CAISESWLEPYTF | TGTGCCATCAGTGAGTCGTGGCTAGAACCCTACACCTTC | TRBJ1-2 | - | TRBV10-3 | -
CASSHGTVNSPLHF | TGTGCCAGCAGCCATGGAACAGTTAATTCACCCCTCCACTTT | TRBJ1-6 | - | TRBV3-1/TRBV3-2 | few
CASSVEGIGQPQHF | TGTGCCAGCAGCGTAGAGGGGATAGGCCAGCCCCAGCATTTT | TRBJ1-5 | - | TRBV9 | -
CASSLSWRAQETQYF | TGTGCCAGCAGTTTATCGTGGAGGGCCCAAGAGACCCAGTACTTC | TRBJ2-5 | - | TRBV27 | -
CASSTGTGYNEQFF | TGCGCCAGCAGCACCGGGACAGGGTACAATGAGCAGTTCTTC | TRBJ2-1 | TRBD1 | TRBV4-1 | few
CASSKNHREYEQYF | TGTGCCAGCAGTAAAAACCACAGGGAATACGAGCAGTACTTC | TRBJ2-7 | - | TRBV6-5 | -
CASSPAAGNQPQHF | TGTGCCAGCTCACCAGCGGCAGGCAATCAGCCCCAGCATTTT | TRBJ1-5 | - | TRBV18 | -
CASSLRAGPSGTQYF | TGTGCCAGCAGCTTAAGGGCGGGTCCGTCGGGTACGCAGTATTTT | TRBJ2-3 | - | TRBV5-4 | once
CASRIQGAQQPQHF | TGTGCCAGCAGGATACAGGGGGCCCAGCAGCCCCAGCATTTT | TRBJ1-5 | TRBD1 | TRBV6-4 | once
CASSPSKGRTGQPQHF | TGCGCCAGCAGCCCCTCAAAAGGGAGGACTGGTCAGCCCCAGCATTTT | TRBJ1-5 | - | TRBV4-1 | few
CASSQGQANTGELFF | TGTGCCAGCTCACAGGGACAGGCGAACACCGGGGAGCTGTTTTTT | TRBJ2-2 | TRBD1 | TRBV18 | -
CASSPSLSLYEQYF | TGTGCCAGCAGCCCAAGCCTCTCGCTTTACGAGCAGTACTTC | TRBJ2-7 | - | TRBV7-2 | -
CASSPHSGRYEQYF | TGTGCCAGTAGTCCCCATAGCGGGAGATACGAGCAGTACTTC | TRBJ2-7 | TRBD2 | TRBV19 | -
CASSALGQGGPGSNQPQHF | TGTGCCAGCAGTGCCCTGGGACAGGGAGGGCCGGGGAGCAATCAGCCCCAGCATTTT | TRBJ1-5 | TRBD1 | TRBV6-1 | -
CASTPRGAGVAITDTQYF | TGTGCCAGCACCCCCCGAGGAGCGGGGGTCGCGATCACAGATACGCAGTATTTT | TRBJ2-3 | TRBD2 | TRBV7-9 | -